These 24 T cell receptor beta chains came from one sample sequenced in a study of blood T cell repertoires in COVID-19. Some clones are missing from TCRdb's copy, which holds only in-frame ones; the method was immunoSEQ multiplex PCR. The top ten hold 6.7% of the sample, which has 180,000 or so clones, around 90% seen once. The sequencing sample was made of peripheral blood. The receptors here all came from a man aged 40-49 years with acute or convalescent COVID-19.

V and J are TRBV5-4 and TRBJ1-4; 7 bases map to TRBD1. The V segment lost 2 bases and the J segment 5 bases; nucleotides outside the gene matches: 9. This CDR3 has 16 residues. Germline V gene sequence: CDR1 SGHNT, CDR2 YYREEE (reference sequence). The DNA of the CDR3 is TGTGCCAGCAGCTTCTTGACAGGGTTGGAAAATGAAAAACTGTTTTTT. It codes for CASSFLTGLENEKLFF.

CDR3 protein: CASSGTRGGNQPQHF. CDR3 bases: TGTGCCAGCTCAGGGACCAGGGGCGGCAATCAGCCCCAGCATTTT. This chain uses TRBV18 with TRBJ1-5, with D possibly being TRBD1 (6 bases). V lost 5 bases and J lost 2, with 13 bases in between. CDR3 length equals 15 residues. Germline V gene data show CDR1 as KGHSH and CDR2 as LQKENI.

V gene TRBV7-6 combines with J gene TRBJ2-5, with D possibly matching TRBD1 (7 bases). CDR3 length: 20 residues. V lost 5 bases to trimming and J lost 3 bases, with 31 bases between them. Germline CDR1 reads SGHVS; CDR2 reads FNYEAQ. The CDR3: CASSPRSAGGTAHFKETQYF. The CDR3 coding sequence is TGTGCCAGCAGCCCCAGGTCGGCTGGCGGGACAGCCCATTTTAAAGAGACCCAGTACTTC.

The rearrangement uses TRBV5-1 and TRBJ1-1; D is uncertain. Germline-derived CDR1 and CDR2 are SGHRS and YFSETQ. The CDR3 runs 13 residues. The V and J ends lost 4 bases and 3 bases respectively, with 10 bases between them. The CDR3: CASSPPGYTEAFF. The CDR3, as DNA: TGCGCCAGCAGCCCCCCAGGATACACTGAAGCTTTCTTT.

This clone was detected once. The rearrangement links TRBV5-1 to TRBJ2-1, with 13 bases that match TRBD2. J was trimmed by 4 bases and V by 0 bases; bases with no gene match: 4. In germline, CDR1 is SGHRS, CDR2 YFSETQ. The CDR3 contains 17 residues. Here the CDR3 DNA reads TGCGCCAGCAGCTTGGGACTAGCGGGGGGTAGTTACAATGAGCAGTTCTTC. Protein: CASSLGLAGGSYNEQFF.

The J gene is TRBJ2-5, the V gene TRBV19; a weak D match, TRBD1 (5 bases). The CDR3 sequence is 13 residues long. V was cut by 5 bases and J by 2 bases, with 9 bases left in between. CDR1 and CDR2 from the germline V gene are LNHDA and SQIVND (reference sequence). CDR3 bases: TGTGCCAGTAGTGGCACAGGACAAGAGACCCAGTACTTC. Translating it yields CASSGTGQETQYF.

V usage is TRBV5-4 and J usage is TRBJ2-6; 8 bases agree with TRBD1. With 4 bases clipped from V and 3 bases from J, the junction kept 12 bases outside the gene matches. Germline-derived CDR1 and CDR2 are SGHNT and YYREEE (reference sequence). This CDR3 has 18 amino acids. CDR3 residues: CASSRGQGFLGGANVLTF. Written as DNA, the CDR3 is TGTGCCAGCAGCCGAGGACAGGGATTTTTAGGTGGGGCCAACGTCCTGACTTTC.

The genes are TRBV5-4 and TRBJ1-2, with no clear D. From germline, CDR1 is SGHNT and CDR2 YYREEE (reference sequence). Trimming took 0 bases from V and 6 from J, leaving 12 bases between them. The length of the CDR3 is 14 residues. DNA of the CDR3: TGTGCCAGCAGCTTGGGGGAGCGGGTCCATGGCTACACCTTC. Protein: CASSLGERVHGYTF.

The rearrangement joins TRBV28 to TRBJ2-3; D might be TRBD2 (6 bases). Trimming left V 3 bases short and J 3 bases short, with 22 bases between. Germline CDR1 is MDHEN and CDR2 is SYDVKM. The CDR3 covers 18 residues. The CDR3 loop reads CASSFYLDSVGGTDTQYF. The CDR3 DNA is TGTGCCAGCAGTTTTTACTTAGACTCGGTGGGGGGTACAGATACGCAGTATTTT.

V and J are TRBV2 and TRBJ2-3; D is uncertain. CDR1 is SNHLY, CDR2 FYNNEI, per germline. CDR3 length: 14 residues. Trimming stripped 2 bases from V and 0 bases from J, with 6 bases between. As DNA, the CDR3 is TGTGCCAGCAGTGAATATAGAAGCACAGATACGCAGTATTTT. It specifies CASSEYRSTDTQYF.

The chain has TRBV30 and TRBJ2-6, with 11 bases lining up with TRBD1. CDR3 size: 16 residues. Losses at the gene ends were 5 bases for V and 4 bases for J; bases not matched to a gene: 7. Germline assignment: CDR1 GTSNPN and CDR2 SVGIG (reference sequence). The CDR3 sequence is CAWAGQGARGANVLTF. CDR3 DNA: TGTGCCTGGGCAGGACAGGGGGCGCGGGGGGCCAACGTCCTGACTTTC.

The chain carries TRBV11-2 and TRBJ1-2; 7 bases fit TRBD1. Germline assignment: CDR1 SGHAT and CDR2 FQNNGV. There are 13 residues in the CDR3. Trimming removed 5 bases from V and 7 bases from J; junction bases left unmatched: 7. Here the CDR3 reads CASSPGQESGYTF. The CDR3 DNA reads TGTGCCAGCAGCCCCGGACAGGAAAGTGGCTACACCTTC. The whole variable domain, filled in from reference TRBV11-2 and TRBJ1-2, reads EAGVAQSPRYKIIEKRQSVAFWCNPISGHATLYWYQQILGQGPKLLIQFQNNGVVDDSQLPKDRFSAERLKGVDSTLKIQPAKLEDSAVYLCASSPGQESGYTFGSGTRLTVV.

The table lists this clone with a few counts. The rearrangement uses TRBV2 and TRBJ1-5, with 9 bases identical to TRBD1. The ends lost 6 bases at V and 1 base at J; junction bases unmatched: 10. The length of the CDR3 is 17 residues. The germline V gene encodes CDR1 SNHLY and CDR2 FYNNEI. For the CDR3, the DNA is TGTGCCAGCAGCGATCAACAGGGGGCAAGGAGCAATCAGCCCCAGCATTTT. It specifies CASSDQQGARSNQPQHF.

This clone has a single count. DNA for the CDR3: TGTGCCAGCAGCTTGCCAGGGGGTAATGAAAAACTGTTTTTT. Amino acid sequence: CASSLPGGNEKLFF. V usage is TRBV5-6 and J usage is TRBJ1-4, with TRBD1 matching over 7 bases. CDR1 SGHDT and CDR2 YYEEEE come from the germline V gene. CDR3 size: 14 residues. The trim removed 1 base at V and 4 bases at J, leaving 1 base unmatched.

The CDR3 sequence: CAITGTGGSGGYTF. The DNA for the CDR3 is TGTGCCATCACCGGGACAGGGGGATCGGGCGGCTACACCTTC. This chain links TRBV10-3 with TRBJ1-2, with TRBD1 matching 11 bases. The germline CDR1 and CDR2 sequences are ENHRY and SYGVKD. V gave up 7 bases and J gave up 8 bases; unmatched junction bases: 9. The CDR3 is made up of 14 amino acids.

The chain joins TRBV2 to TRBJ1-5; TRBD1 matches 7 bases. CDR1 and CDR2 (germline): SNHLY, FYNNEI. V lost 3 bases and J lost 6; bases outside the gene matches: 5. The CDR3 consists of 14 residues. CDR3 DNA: TGTGCCAGCAGTGAGAGACAGGGAAGTCAGCCCCAGCATTTT. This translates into CASSERQGSQPQHF.

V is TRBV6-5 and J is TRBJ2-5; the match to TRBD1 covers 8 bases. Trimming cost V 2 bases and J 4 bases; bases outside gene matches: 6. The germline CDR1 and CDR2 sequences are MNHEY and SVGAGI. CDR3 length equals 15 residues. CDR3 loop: CASSYLRGRGETQYF. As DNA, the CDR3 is TGTGCCAGCAGTTACCTCAGGGGGCGCGGAGAGACCCAGTACTTC.

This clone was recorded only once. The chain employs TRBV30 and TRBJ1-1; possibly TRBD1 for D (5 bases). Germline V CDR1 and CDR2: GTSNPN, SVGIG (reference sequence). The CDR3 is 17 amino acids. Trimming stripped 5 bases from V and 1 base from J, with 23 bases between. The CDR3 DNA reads TGTGCCTGGCTGCGTTTGGTCGGGGGGGGTAAGAACACTGAAGCTTTCTTT. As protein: CAWLRLVGGGKNTEAFF.

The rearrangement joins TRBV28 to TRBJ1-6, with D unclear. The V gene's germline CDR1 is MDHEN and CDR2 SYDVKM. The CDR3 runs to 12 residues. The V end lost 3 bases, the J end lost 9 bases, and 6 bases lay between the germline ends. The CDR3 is CASSFPGSPLHF. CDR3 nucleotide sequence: TGTGCCAGCAGTTTCCCGGGTTCACCCCTCCACTTT.

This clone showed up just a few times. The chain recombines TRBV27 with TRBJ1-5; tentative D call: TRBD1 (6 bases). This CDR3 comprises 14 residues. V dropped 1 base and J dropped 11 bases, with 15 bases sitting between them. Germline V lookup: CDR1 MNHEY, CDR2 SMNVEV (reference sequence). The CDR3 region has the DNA TGTGCCAGCAGTTTATGGGGCGGACAGAGGGCCCAGCATTTT. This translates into CASSLWGGQRAQHF.

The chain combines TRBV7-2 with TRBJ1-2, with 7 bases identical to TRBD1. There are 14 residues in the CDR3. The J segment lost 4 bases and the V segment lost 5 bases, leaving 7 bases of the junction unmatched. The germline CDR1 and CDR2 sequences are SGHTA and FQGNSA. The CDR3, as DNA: TGTGCCAGCAGCCCTGACAGGGTCGGCTATGGCTACACCTTC. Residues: CASSPDRVGYGYTF.

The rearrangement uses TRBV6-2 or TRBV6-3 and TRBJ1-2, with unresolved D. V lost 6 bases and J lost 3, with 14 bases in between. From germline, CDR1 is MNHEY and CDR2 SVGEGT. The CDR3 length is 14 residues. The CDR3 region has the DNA TGTGCCAGCAGCTCCTGGCAGGCCCACTATGGCTACACCTTC. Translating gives CASSSWQAHYGYTF.

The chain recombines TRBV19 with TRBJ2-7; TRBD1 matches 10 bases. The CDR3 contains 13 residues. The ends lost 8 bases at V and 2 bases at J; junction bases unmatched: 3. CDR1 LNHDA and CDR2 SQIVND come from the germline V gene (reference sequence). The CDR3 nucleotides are TGTGCCAGTTTTGGGACAGGGGCCTACGAGCAGTACTTC. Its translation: CASFGTGAYEQYF.

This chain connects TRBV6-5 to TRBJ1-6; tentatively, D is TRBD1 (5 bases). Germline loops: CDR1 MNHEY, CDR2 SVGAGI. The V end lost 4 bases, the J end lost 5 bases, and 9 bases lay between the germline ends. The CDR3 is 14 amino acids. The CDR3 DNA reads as TGTGCCAGCAGTTGGGGCAGCGATAATTCACCCCTCCACTTT. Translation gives CASSWGSDNSPLHF.